The T cell receptor beta chain under discussion was sequenced for a study of blood T cell repertoires in COVID-19. Trimming cost V 2 bases and J 8 bases, with 19 bases left between them. CDR3 length: 15 residues. Looked up from germline, CDR1 is SGHRS and CDR2 is YFSETQ. Sequencing used immunoSEQ multiplex PCR; TCRdb keeps in-frame clones, though not all of them. The sample includes roughly 250,000 clones, approximately 79% of them seen just once. V is TRBV5-1 and J is TRBJ1-2; the D gene is possibly TRBD1 (6 bases). This TCR was sampled from a middle-aged woman with active or convalescent COVID-19. Material: peripheral blood. This chain's CDR3 is CASSFPDSTARGYTF. CDR3 nucleotide sequence: TGCGCCAGCAGCTTCCCGGACAGCACAGCACGCGGCTACACCTTC.